This TCR beta chain was identified in a study of shared clonotypes between healthy human individuals (dated by TCRdb to about 2020). Broadly, across the study: Two women and three men aged 18 to 49 years were included in the cohort. For each donor, CD4 naive and CD4 memory were each run on three plates, CD8 naive on two plates, and CD8 memory on one plate. To estimate repertoire size and how much clonotype sharing occurs between individuals, the study deeply sequenced the blood TCR repertoires of about 5 healthy adults. To increase sequencing depth and limit assay-specific biases, TCR repertoire library preparation and sequencing were carried out by different laboratories using diverse techniques. Between about 0.85 and 8.9 billion PBMCs per donor were obtained by leukapheresis. Study-level results and caveats: Rarefaction of sorted-subset datasets indicated incomplete sequencing despite the large sequencing depth. Naive subsets generally had larger estimated clonotype richness than memory subsets. Based on pairwise subsampling, the degree of clonotype sharing among donors was expected to be affected by sequencing depth. Approximately 4.8% of naive CD4, 3% to 3.5% of naive CD8, about 2.5% of memory CD4, and less than 0.45% of memory CD8 clonotypes were shared across a few donors. Because the study included a small number of donors, the genetic and exposure-history diversity represented was limited. Sampling was limited to blood, and TCR repertoires in tissue likely differ from TCR repertoires in blood. Higher generation probabilities were observed for clonotypes shared by all four sorted-subset donors than for non-shared clonotypes.

Remarks on this clone: This receptor's antigen is unknown. Base qualities were left out, and no much larger clone turns up one base away.

Donors were healthy HIV-negative adults with no recently reported acute infections or vaccinations. All donors were Caucasian adults living in Nashville, Tennessee, USA. Magnetic negative selection was used to enrich CD4+ T cells, after which naive cells were positively selected on CD45RA and the negative fraction became the memory subset. Blood was collected by leukapheresis, and PBMCs were isolated by Ficoll-Histopaque density gradient centrifugation and then cryopreserved in liquid nitrogen vapor phase. Analytical flow cytometry was used to check the purity and quantity of each magnetically sorted T cell population. Genomic DNA was isolated from every sorted fraction and measured by UV absorbance on a Nanodrop 2000c. TCR CDR3 regions were amplified from genomic DNA by multiplex PCR using the deep immunoSEQ assay. Extracted genomic DNA from each cell subset was distributed evenly across all wells of several immunoSEQ 96-well plates, and each plate was treated as a replicate. For sorted subsets, about 210 ng of genomic DNA, equivalent to some 30,000 T cell genomes, went into each replicate PCR. Purified libraries were measured with a Qubit 3.0 fluorometer, size-checked on a Bioanalyzer 2100, and measured again with the KAPA Library Quantification kit. A separate single-read 150-cycle Illumina NextSeq 550 flow cell was used to sequence each immunoSEQ 96-well plate. Processing in the source paper ran as follows. The immunoSEQ output contained only junctional sequences without quality scores, so filtering could not match that applied to full-length reads. To assign V/J genes and CDR3, sequences were annotated against IMGT germline references using PyIR, a Python wrapper for IgBLAST v1.9. Reads with weak V/J assignments (E-value above 1e-6), missing CDR3, stop codons, out-of-frame junctions, or ambiguous translated residues were removed. V3J clonotypes were defined by identical inferred V gene, J gene, and CDR3 amino acid sequence. To compute the percentage overlap between repertoires, the number of shared unique clonotypes was divided by the size of the smaller repertoire. Three approaches were used to assess repertoire richness: RTK rarefaction, the Chao1 estimator, and Recon v2.1 estimates of unobserved clonotypes. Generation probabilities were computed with OLGA for all TCRbeta clonotypes obtained by the gDNA method from several donors. The clones in this table, taken by TCRdb from immuneACCESS, are in-frame only. Not every clone is retained; where verified, under half of the shortfall comes from an unresolved V gene, and the cause of the rest is unknown. The V and J calls and clone size are taken from that table; D and trimming were inferred from the DNA. Within this sample are 2.5 million or so clones, with 90% to 95% of them counted one time only. Clones ranked in the top ten supply 0.14% of the sample.

CDR1 and CDR2, looked up from the germline V gene (reference sequence), are MNHNY and SVGAGI. The CDR3 runs 15 residues from the cysteine to the phenylalanine. Of all the DNA, just the CDR3 is kept, 45 bases in frame from base 1. After removal of 10 bases from V and 3 bases from J, the junction retains 11 bases not matched to a gene. The clonotype comes from a man between 18 and 35 years old in good health. The chain links TRBV6-6 with TRBJ2-2, and 7 junctional nucleotides match TRBD2. The sequenced sample consisted of naive CD4+ T cells sorted from blood. The sample's cell subset or site label, in plain terms: CD45RA+ positively selected. This receptor carries the CDR3 CATDATAGHTGELFF. The DNA reads TGTGCCACCGACGCCACAGCGGGACACACCGGGGAGCTGTTTTTT.